This TCR beta chain was sequenced in a study of T cell changes during pregnancy in multiple sclerosis. The repertoire was sequenced with immunoSEQ multiplex PCR; TCRdb's copy has only in-frame clones and lacks some. The sample shows 75,000 to 95,000 clones, roughly 90% of them seen only once. CDR1 and CDR2 from the germline V gene are DFQATT and SNEGSKA (reference sequence). This CDR3 is 11 amino acids long. Trimming removed 3 bases from V and 5 bases from J, with 7 bases in between. This clonotype was sampled from a female donor with multiple sclerosis, enrolled in a pregnancy study. The chain links TRBV20-1 to TRBJ1-2; D gene ambiguous. The sample consisted of peripheral blood, taken in the first trimester of pregnancy. The CDR3 loop is CSARSGYGYTF. CDR3 DNA: TGCAGTGCTAGGTCGGGTTATGGCTACACCTTC.